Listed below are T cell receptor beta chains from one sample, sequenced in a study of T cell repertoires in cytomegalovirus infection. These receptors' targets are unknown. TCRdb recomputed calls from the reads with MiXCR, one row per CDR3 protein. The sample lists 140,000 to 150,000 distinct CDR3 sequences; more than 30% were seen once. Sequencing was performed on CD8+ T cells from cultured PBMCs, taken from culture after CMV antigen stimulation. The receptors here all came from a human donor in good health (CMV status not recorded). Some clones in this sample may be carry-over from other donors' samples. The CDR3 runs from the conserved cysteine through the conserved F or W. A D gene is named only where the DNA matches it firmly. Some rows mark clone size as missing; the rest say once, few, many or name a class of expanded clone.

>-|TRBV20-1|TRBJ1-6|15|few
CSARDPGGRNSPLHF
TGCAGTGCTAGAGATCCGGGGGGGAGAAATTCACCCCTCCACTTT
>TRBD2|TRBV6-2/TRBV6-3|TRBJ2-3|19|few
CASSFLGGMLAGDPDTQYF
TGTGCCAGCAGTTTCCTGGGGGGTATGTTAGCGGGGGACCCAGATACGCAGTATTTT
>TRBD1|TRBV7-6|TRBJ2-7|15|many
CASSLGQGEVYEQYF
TGTGCCAGCAGCCTGGGACAGGGTGAGGTCTACGAGCAGTACTTC
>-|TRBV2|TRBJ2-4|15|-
CASRFFTGLKNIQYF
TGTGCCAGCAGATTTTTTACCGGGTTAAAAAACATTCAGTACTTC
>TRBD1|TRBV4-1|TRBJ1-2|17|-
CASSQDSGDRGFYGYTF
TGCGCCAGCAGCCAAGATTCCGGGGACAGGGGGTTCTATGGCTACACCTTC
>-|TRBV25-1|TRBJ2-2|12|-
CASRDYTGELFF
TGTGCTAGCCGGGACTACACCGGGGAGCTGTTTTTT
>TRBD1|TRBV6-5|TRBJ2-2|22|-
CASSYSLYSLNRDRGYTGELFF
TGTGCCAGCAGTTACTCCCTCTACTCCCTGAACCGGGACAGGGGATACACCGGGGAGCTGTTTTTT
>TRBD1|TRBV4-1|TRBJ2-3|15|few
CASSHRTGGPDTQYF
TGCGCCAGCAGCCACAGGACAGGGGGGCCAGATACGCAGTATTTT
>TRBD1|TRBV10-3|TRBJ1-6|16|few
CAISGTARGGDSPLHF
TGTGCCATTAGCGGGACAGCTCGCGGGGGGGATTCACCCCTCCACTTT
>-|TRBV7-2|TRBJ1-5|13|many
CASSQGFNQPQHF
TGTGCCAGCAGCCAGGGGTTTAATCAGCCCCAGCATTTT
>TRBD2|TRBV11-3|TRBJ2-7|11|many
CASSSGGEQYF
TGTGCCAGCAGCTCGGGGGGCGAGCAGTACTTC
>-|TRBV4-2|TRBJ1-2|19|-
CASSQVGRGEDSVNYGYTF
TGTGCCAGCAGCCAAGTGGGGCGCGGTGAGGACAGCGTTAACTATGGCTACACCTTC
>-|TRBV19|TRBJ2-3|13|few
CASSTFVGDTQYF
TGTGCCAGTAGTACCTTCGTCGGGGATACGCAGTATTTT
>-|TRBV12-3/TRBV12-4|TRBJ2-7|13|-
CASSLDTIRVQYF
TGTGCCAGCAGTCTAGACACTATTAGGGTGCAGTACTTC
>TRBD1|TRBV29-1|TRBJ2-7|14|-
CSVYFRDRGYEQYF
TGCAGCGTTTACTTCCGGGACAGGGGATACGAGCAGTACTTC
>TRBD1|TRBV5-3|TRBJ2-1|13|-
CASQQGWRNEQFF
TGTGCCAGCCAACAGGGGTGGAGGAATGAGCAGTTCTTC
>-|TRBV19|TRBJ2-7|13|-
CASSTRVSQEQYF
TGTGCCAGTAGTACCCGGGTTAGCCAAGAGCAGTACTTC
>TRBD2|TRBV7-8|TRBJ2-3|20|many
CASSLWTGLAGGYSTDTQYF
TGTGCCAGCAGCTTGTGGACAGGGCTAGCGGGGGGGTATAGCACAGATACGCAGTATTTT
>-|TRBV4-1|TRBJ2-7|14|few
CASSATRGAYEQYF
TGCGCCAGCAGCGCTACCAGGGGAGCCTACGAGCAGTACTTC
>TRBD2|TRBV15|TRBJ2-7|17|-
CATSRDWGTSGSYEQYF
TGTGCCACCAGCAGAGATTGGGGGACTAGCGGTTCCTACGAGCAGTACTTC
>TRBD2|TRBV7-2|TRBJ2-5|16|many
CASSLYTSGGVETQYF
TGTGCCAGCAGCTTATACACTAGCGGGGGCGTAGAGACCCAGTACTTC
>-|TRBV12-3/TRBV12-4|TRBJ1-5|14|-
CASNRDSHNQPQHF
TGTGCCAGCAACCGCGACAGCCACAATCAGCCCCAGCATTTT
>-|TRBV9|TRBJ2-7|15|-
CASSVGGGLTYEQYF
TGTGCCAGCAGCGTGGGCGGGGGCCTTACCTACGAGCAGTACTTC
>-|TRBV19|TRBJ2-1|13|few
CASSRGSYNEQFF
TGTGCCAGTAGTCGAGGGTCGTACAATGAGCAGTTCTTC
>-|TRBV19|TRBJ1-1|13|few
CASSITGYTEAFF
TGTGCCAGTAGTATAACAGGGTACACTGAAGCTTTCTTT
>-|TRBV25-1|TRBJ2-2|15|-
CASSDRRQNTGELFF
TGTGCCAGCAGTGATCGGCGGCAGAACACCGGGGAGCTGTTTTTT
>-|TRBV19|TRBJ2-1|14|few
CASSSSWGYNEQFF
TGTGCCAGTAGTAGCTCCTGGGGTTACAATGAGCAGTTCTTC
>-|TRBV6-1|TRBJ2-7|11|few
CASSDYYEQYF
TGTGCCAGCAGTGACTACTACGAGCAGTACTTC
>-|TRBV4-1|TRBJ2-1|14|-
CASSQRDIDNEQFF
TGCGCCAGCAGCCAAAGGGACATAGACAATGAGCAGTTCTTC
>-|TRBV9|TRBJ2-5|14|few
CASSQWQGRETQYF
TGTGCCAGTTCCCAGTGGCAGGGACGGGAGACCCAGTACTTC
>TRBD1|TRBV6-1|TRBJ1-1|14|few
CASSDRGTNTEAFF
TGTGCCAGCAGTGACAGGGGGACGAACACTGAAGCTTTCTTT
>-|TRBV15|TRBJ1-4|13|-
CATSRDVAEKLFF
TGTGCCACCAGCAGAGATGTGGCAGAAAAACTGTTTTTT
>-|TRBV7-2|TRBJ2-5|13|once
CASSLNFQETQYF
TGTGCCAGCAGCTTAAACTTCCAAGAGACCCAGTACTTC